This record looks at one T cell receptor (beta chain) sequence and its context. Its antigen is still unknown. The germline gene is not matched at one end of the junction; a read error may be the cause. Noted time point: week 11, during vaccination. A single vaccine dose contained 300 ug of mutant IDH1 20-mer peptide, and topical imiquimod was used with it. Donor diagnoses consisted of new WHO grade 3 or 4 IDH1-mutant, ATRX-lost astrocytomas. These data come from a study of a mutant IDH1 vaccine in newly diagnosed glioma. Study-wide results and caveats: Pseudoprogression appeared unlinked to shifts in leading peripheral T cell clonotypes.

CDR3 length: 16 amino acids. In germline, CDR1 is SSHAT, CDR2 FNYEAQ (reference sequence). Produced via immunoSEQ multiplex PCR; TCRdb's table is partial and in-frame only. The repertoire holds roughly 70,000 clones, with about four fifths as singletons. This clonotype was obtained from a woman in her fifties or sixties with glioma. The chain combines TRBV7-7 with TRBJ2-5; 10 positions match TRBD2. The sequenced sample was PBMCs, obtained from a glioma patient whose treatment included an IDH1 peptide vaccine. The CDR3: CASSLYLAGEDETQYF. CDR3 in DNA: TGTGCTAGCAGCTTATACCTAGCGGGGGAGGATGAGACCCAGTACTTC.